The 8 T cell receptor beta chains below were found in one sample sequenced in a study of early T cells in non-severe SARS-CoV-2 infection (dated by TCRdb to 2020 to 2022). Preparation of the library involved 5' RACE. This sample was sequenced with a NextSeq 500. TCRdb trimmed the raw reads at Q25, called clones with MiXCR and kept productive beta chains. Identical CDR3 protein sequences are pooled into one entry, listed with their most common genes and DNA. For this sample there are more than 20,000 distinct CDR3 sequences; 5.5% appear just once. The ten largest clones represent 2% to 3% of the sample. Sequencing was performed on whole blood. These receptor sequences come from an adult who was a healthcare worker with PCR-confirmed SARS-CoV-2 infection or an uninfected control (not recorded which).

This clonotype was seen ten or more times. This chain connects TRBV28 to TRBJ1-5, with D hard to call. The CDR3 covers 13 residues. Trimming took 2 bases from V and 15 from J, leaving 17 bases between them. Germline assignment: CDR1 MDHEN and CDR2 SYDVKM. The CDR3 DNA reads TGTGCCAGCAGTTTAAAAGGGCCCGCTGGTGGGCATTTT. Residues: CASSLKGPAGGHF.

This clonotype was picked up a small number of times. V gene TRBV20-1 combines with J gene TRBJ2-2; 9 nucleotides align to TRBD1. The germline gives CDR1 DFQATT, CDR2 SNEGSKA (reference sequence). After removal of 2 bases from V and 2 bases from J, the junction contained 6 bases not matched to a gene. This CDR3 spans 16 amino acids. The CDR3 DNA sequence: TGCAGTGCTAGACACACAGGGGGCCCCAACACCGGGGAGCTGTTTTTT. It is translated as CSARHTGGPNTGELFF.

This clonotype was counted many times. This rearrangement joins TRBV27 to TRBJ1-4; 9 nucleotides agree with TRBD1. From germline, CDR1 is MNHEY and CDR2 SMNVEV (reference sequence). The length of the CDR3 is 18 residues. Losses at the gene ends were 3 bases for V and 7 bases for J; bases not matched to a gene: 15. CDR3 sequence reads: CASSFLGTGLLIGEKLFF. Here the CDR3 DNA reads TGTGCCAGCAGTTTTCTCGGGACAGGGCTGCTAATTGGTGAAAAACTGTTTTTT.

This clonotype was counted many times. The CDR3 DNA follows: TGTGCCAGCAGTTCCCCGGTCAGGGAACATCTTTCGGCCTACGAGCAGTACTTC. Protein: CASSSPVREHLSAYEQYF. This chain connects TRBV28 to TRBJ2-7; D possibly corresponds to TRBD1 (5 bases). This CDR3 region has 18 residues. CDR1 and CDR2 from the germline V gene are MDHEN and SYDVKM. V was cut by 4 bases and J by 2 bases, with 24 bases left in between.

This clonotype was seen repeatedly, ten times or more. The chain has TRBV6-5 and TRBJ1-4; D not certain. Germline V CDR1 and CDR2: MNHEY, SVGAGI. The CDR3 is 11 residues long. V lost 6 bases, J lost 7 bases, and 6 bases lay in between. This chain's CDR3 is CASSRGEKLFF. CDR3 nucleotide sequence: TGTGCCAGCAGCCGGGGTGAAAAACTGTTTTTT.

This clonotype was recorded many times. The chain has TRBV6-2 or TRBV6-3 and TRBJ2-5, with D possibly matching TRBD2 (5 bases). The CDR3 is 18 amino acids. The germline V gene has CDR1 MNHEY and CDR2 SVGEGT. Trimming removed 6 bases at V and 2 bases at J, with 25 bases between. The CDR3 nucleotides read TGTGCCAGCAGGACCGTAGCGATTTTGGCTAGGTGGCAAGAGACCCAGTACTTC. This encodes CASRTVAILARWQETQYF.

This clonotype was observed many times. This chain uses TRBV19 with TRBJ1-5; no clear D. Trimming left V 3 bases short and J 2 bases short, with 5 bases between. This CDR3 has 13 residues. The germline V gene encodes CDR1 LNHDA and CDR2 SQIVND (reference sequence). In nucleotides, the CDR3 is TGTGCCAGTAGTATGGGCCGCAATCAGCCCCAGCATTTT. The encoded protein is CASSMGRNQPQHF.

By its share, this clonotype is medium-sized. Written as DNA, the CDR3 is TGCAGCGTTGATATATCCTCTGGGGCCAACGTCCTGACTTTC. Protein sequence: CSVDISSGANVLTF. The gene calls are TRBV29-1 and TRBJ2-6; D gene uncertain. This CDR3 is 14 amino acids long. Trimming took off 3 bases at V and 0 bases at J, with 6 bases between the two ends. Germline assignment: CDR1 SQVTM and CDR2 ANQGSEA.